This TCR beta chain comes out of a study of OX40 agonist ivuxolimab in advanced cancers. This clone has only a few counts. Using immunoSEQ multiplex PCR, the repertoire was profiled, and TCRdb retains in-frame clones only, with some absent. The sample has some 83,000 clones, over 90% seen once. CDR1 MDHEN and CDR2 SYDVKM come from the germline V gene. This CDR3 region has 12 residues. V was cut by 3 bases and J by 3 bases, with 3 bases left in between. The sequence was collected from an adult with an advanced solid tumor such as melanoma, head and neck, liver or kidney cancer. The specimen was CD4+ or CD8+ T cells sorted from blood, collected in a trial of the OX40 agonist ivuxolimab. This chain links TRBV28 with TRBJ1-5, with D uncertain. The CDR3 spells CASSLINQPQHF. CDR3 bases: TGTGCCAGCAGTTTGATCAATCAGCCCCAGCATTTT.